What follows is one T cell receptor (beta chain) and its context. These data originate in a study of blood T cells in healthy people across ages. V gave up 0 bases and J gave up 0 bases, with 9 bases separating them. Looked up from germline, CDR1 is MDHEN and CDR2 is SYDVKM. This CDR3 is built from 15 residues. Primed by a sample-barcoded 5' primer and a J-beta primer mix, a second PCR proceeded for about 6 to 12 cycles. MiXCR, run by TCRdb on the 5' RACE reads, gives a single entry per CDR3 protein. The sample carries fewer than 700,000 distinct CDR3 sequences, roughly 48% recorded once. The sample comprised blood. This TCR was recovered from a man aged 80 or over in good health. The chain carries TRBV28 and TRBJ2-7, with a tentative D call TRBD2 (5 bases). CDR3 nucleotides: TGTGCCAGCAGTTTATGGAGCGGCGCCTCCTACGAGCAGTACTTC. This encodes CASSLWSGASYEQYF.